A selection of T cell receptor beta chains follows, all from one sample in a study of neurological immune-mediated disorders. TCRdb independently ran MiXCR on the 5' RACE reads; one entry per CDR3 protein. In the table there are about 79,000 distinct CDR3 sequences, around an eighth of which are singletons. The sample taken for sequencing was PBMCs. The origin of the receptors is a woman in her 50s in good health. CDR3s include the opening cysteine and the closing phenylalanine or tryptophan. Each record gives: V gene, clone size, J gene, CDR3 protein. Some rows have no size entry. The others give once, few or many, or a class for an expanded clone.

TRBV7-2	many	TRBJ1-2	CASSFGQGLDGYTF
TRBV20-1	many	TRBJ2-1	CSAATPGAYNEQFF
TRBV5-1	many	TRBJ2-5	CASSLRLAGEETQYF
TRBV5-1	many	TRBJ2-2	CASSWTSGPNTGELFF
TRBV20-1	-	TRBJ2-2	CSARKGGPYTGELFF
TRBV5-1	many	TRBJ2-3	CASSLAGLGDTQYF
TRBV28	many	TRBJ2-5	CASSSGTGERYQETQYF
TRBV5-1	many	TRBJ2-7	CASSSSPGQLYEQYF
TRBV29-1	many	TRBJ1-1	CSVNGRDMNTEAFF
TRBV7-9	many	TRBJ2-3	CASLSRTDTQYF
TRBV5-1	many	TRBJ2-7	CASSFRGDEQYF
TRBV2	many	TRBJ2-6	CASSAREPGANVLTF
TRBV7-2	many	TRBJ2-1	CASSPSGGAYGEQFF
TRBV5-1	-	TRBJ2-7	CASSLVPSGRYEQYF
TRBV12-3/TRBV12-4	many	TRBJ1-2	CASRTGTDYGYTF
TRBV28	many	TRBJ1-5	CASSWQKGAARQPQHF
TRBV4-1	few	TRBJ1-1	CASSPPGGLGMNTEAFF
TRBV5-6	few	TRBJ1-5	CASSSKDRGYSQPQHF
TRBV5-1	many	TRBJ2-7	CASSSGQGDYEQYF
TRBV12-3/TRBV12-4	many	TRBJ2-7	CASSRTSGYEQYF
TRBV20-1	few	TRBJ2-7	CSALALSGTNYEQYF
TRBV5-1	-	TRBJ2-2	CASSFDRTTHTRELSF
TRBV5-1	many	TRBJ1-2	CASSLDSQAAYYGYTF
TRBV5-6	-	TRBJ2-7	CASSFFRRRSSYEQYF
TRBV3-1	many	TRBJ2-5	CASSQDTVPQETQYF
TRBV11-3	many	TRBJ2-4	CASSPIARKNIQYF
TRBV28	few	TRBJ2-1	CASTLQALAGDDEQFF
TRBV7-2	many	TRBJ2-5	CASSPLRGGAGETQYF
TRBV21-1	many	TRBJ2-6	CASSTQEGRPSGANVLTF
TRBV5-5	many	TRBJ2-7	CASSSHTGRFYEQYF
TRBV5-5	many	TRBJ2-3	CASSLDYYGNTQYF
TRBV7-8	few	TRBJ2-3	CASSLERGGIGTDTQYF
TRBV4-2	-	TRBJ2-2	CASSQRNVSGELFF
TRBV7-3	many	TRBJ2-1	CASSLISSREGTNEQFF
TRBV29-1	-	TRBJ2-7	CSFEDGRGARKQYF
TRBV6-1	many	TRBJ1-5	CASSKKVVQPQHF
TRBV19	-	TRBJ2-2	CASSTRTGTGELFF
TRBV5-1	many	TRBJ1-1	CASSADRSNTEAFF
TRBV5-1	many	TRBJ2-2	CASSLVQSTTGELFF
TRBV7-7	many	TRBJ2-1	CASSLAGGNEQFF
TRBV27	-	TRBJ2-1	CASWQGGGYNEQFF
TRBV28	many	TRBJ1-1	CASGLRGSDTEAFF
TRBV5-1	many	TRBJ2-7	CASSAEGQGYEQYF
TRBV20-1	many	TRBJ1-5	CSARVWDKMHF
TRBV15	many	TRBJ2-6	CATSREGGDGANVLTF
TRBV10-3	-	TRBJ2-5	CAISEGRSETQYF
TRBV5-1	many	TRBJ1-5	CASSQQGARSNQPQHF
TRBV5-1	many	TRBJ1-2	CASSRDSSYGYTF
TRBV20-1	many	TRBJ1-6	CSARIDGINSPLHF
TRBV12-3/TRBV12-4	many	TRBJ1-5	CASSFGGQAVLFGQPQHF
TRBV20-1	many	TRBJ1-2	CSARNREYGYTF
TRBV12-3/TRBV12-4	many	TRBJ2-5	CASSSGPVTQYF